Sequencing of this T cell receptor (beta chain) was carried out in a study of human T cells and chemical hapten exposure. Whole-study context: There were weekly diphenylcyclopropenone doses to the scalp for patients throughout the roughly 25-week study. Patch tests put 0.01% DPC on the upper back, read at 6 days.

Time point denoted: pre-sensitization, week 0. Sample treatment: therapeutic diphenylcyclopropenone sensitization with weekly scalp DPC. The study drew its donors from alopecia patients who were 18 to 70 years old and suitable for DPC. There are a few counts of this clonotype. The study's library attached unique molecular identifiers to single cDNA molecules. TCRdb re-analysed the RACE reads in MiXCR, keeping a single row per CDR3 protein. Found here are tens of thousands of distinct CDR3 sequences, around 13% of them singletons; the top ten hold approximately 4.6%. V dropped 1 base and J dropped 12; count of bases not matched to a gene: 19. The CDR3 loop spans 16 amino acids. Germline V gene sequence: CDR1 SGHDT, CDR2 YYEEEE.

Sequencing used whole blood, obtained in connection with sensitization to the hapten diphenylcyclopropenone (DPC). V gene TRBV5-6 combines with J gene TRBJ2-7; 7 nucleotides align to TRBD2. This clonotype originated in a woman between 50 and 59 years old with alopecia areata. Some clones in this sample may be carry-over from other donors' samples. CDR3 bases: TGTGCCAGCAGCTTGCTGGGGAGGGTTGGGACCACGAAGATGTACTTC. This encodes CASSLLGRVGTTKMYF.